The rows below give T cell receptor beta chains drawn from one sample of a study of chemoradiotherapy in HPV16-positive cancers. Sequencing used immunoSEQ multiplex PCR; TCRdb keeps in-frame clones, though not all of them. The sample records roughly 4,200 clones, 70% to 85% being singletons. The sample in question was tumor tissue, obtained from a patient who underwent chemoradiotherapy. The receptors derive from a human donor with HPV-associated anogenital cancer. CDR3s leave out the opening cysteine and the closing phenylalanine or tryptophan. Fields, in order: V gene, clone size, J gene, CDR3 protein. Clone size is given for some rows only: seen once, a few or many times, or a class if the clone is expanded.

>TRBV6-1|.|TRBJ1-5
ASSESGNQPQH
>TRBV10-1|.|TRBJ2-2
ASSSRIGELF
>TRBV7-9|once|TRBJ2-4
ASSPAGQGEDKNIQY
>TRBV7-5|.|TRBJ2-5
VRIQGGLAAYQETQY
>TRBV4-1|few|TRBJ2-1
ASSQDGVEQF
>TRBV5-5|.|TRBJ2-2
ASSLGVGELF
>TRBV10-3|.|TRBJ2-1
AISDTPSGSEQF
>TRBV28|.|TRBJ2-7
ASSTGSSYEQY
>TRBV6-1|once|TRBJ1-1
ASSEARSTEAF
>TRBV19|.|TRBJ1-5
ASSSGRHSNQPQH
>TRBV28|.|TRBJ1-2
ASSPTGNYGYT
>TRBV7-6|.|TRBJ2-2
ASSFRGELF
>TRBV27|.|TRBJ2-2
ASSSIAALFTGELF
>TRBV11-2|.|TRBJ2-7
ASSLGSAYEQY
>TRBV18|.|TRBJ2-5
ASSPPAGETQY
>TRBV6-4|.|TRBJ2-1
ASSYDGGSYNEQF